This TCR beta chain was obtained from a study of shared clonotypes between healthy human individuals. The study's findings and limits: The donor pool, a small one, limited the genetic and exposure-history diversity represented. Of the naive CD4 clonotypes, approximately 5% were shared across a few donors. The expectation was that sequencing depth would affect clonotype sharing among donors. Incomplete sequencing of sorted subsets was indicated by rarefaction despite large depth.

The CDR3 is 15 amino acids. Germline V gene sequence: CDR1 MDHEN, CDR2 SYDVKM. With 2 bases removed from V and 4 bases from J, the gap between germline ends came to 12 bases. With respect to this clone: Its cognate antigen is unknown.

Generated by immunoSEQ multiplex PCR, the TCRdb table keeps only in-frame clones and is missing some. The sample has 2 million to 2.5 million clones, around 95% seen once. Sequencing used naive CD4+ T cells sorted from blood. Noted subset: CD45RA+ positively selected. The V call is TRBV28, the J call TRBJ1-5, with a weak D call TRBD1 (5 bases). This TCR was sampled from a man aged 18 to 35 in good health. For the CDR3, the DNA is TGTGCCAGCAGTTTAGCGGGGCCATCGAATCAGCCCCAGCATTTT. Amino acid sequence: CASSLAGPSNQPQHF.